Listed below are T cell receptor beta chains from one sample, sequenced in a study of OX40 agonist ivuxolimab in advanced cancers. Clones were sequenced by immunoSEQ multiplex PCR, and TCRdb holds only the in-frame ones, with some missing. The profile shows about 15,000 clones, around 70% of them singletons. The source was CD4+ or CD8+ T cells sorted from blood, collected in a trial of the OX40 agonist ivuxolimab. The receptors come from an adult with an advanced solid tumor such as melanoma, head and neck, liver or kidney cancer. Each CDR3 is given with its conserved first and last residue. Fields, in order: D gene, J gene, V gene, clone size, CDR3 DNA, CDR3 protein. D genes are given only for firm matches. Not all rows give a size; the values are once, few, many and, for expanded clones, a class.

TRBD2,TRBJ2-7,TRBV4-1,-,TGCGCCAGCAGCCAAGGGCTAGCGGGAGTTGACGAGCAGTACTTC,CASSQGLAGVDEQYF
-,TRBJ2-1,TRBV27,once,TGTGCCAGCAGTGTCTATTCGGGACAAAACAATGAGCAGTTCTTC,CASSVYSGQNNEQFF
-,TRBJ2-1,TRBV5-1,-,TGCGCCAGCAGCTTTCGGGATTCCTACAATGAGCAGTTCTTC,CASSFRDSYNEQFF
-,TRBJ2-1,TRBV5-1,-,TGCGCCAGCAGCTTATCCGTCAATGAGCAGTTCTTC,CASSLSVNEQFF
TRBD1,TRBJ2-1,TRBV11-1,-,TGTGCCAGCAGCCCCAGGCCGGGACAGGGTAGGGATGAGCAGTTCTTC,CASSPRPGQGRDEQFF
-,TRBJ2-3,TRBV29-1,-,TGCAGCGGGGTCCTTACCCCAGATACGCAGTATTTT,CSGVLTPDTQYF
TRBD2,TRBJ2-1,TRBV7-6,-,TGTGCCAGCAGCCGTACTAGCGGAGACTACAATGAGCAGTTCTTC,CASSRTSGDYNEQFF
TRBD2,TRBJ2-2,TRBV7-6,-,TGTGCCAGCAGCTTAGGGGGGGAGGGCCTTCCGGAGCTGTTTTTT,CASSLGGEGLPELFF
TRBD2,TRBJ2-1,TRBV19,-,TGTGCCAGTAGTTTGGGACTAGCGGGAGGTAATGAGCAGTTCTTC,CASSLGLAGGNEQFF
TRBD2,TRBJ2-1,TRBV7-9,-,TGTGCCAGCAGCCCCCGGACTAGCGGGAGGGAATCCTACAATGAGCAGTTCTTC,CASSPRTSGRESYNEQFF
-,TRBJ2-1,TRBV4-1,-,TGCGCCAGCAGCCAAGATGAGCGCCCACCCTACAATGAGCAGTTCTTC,CASSQDERPPYNEQFF
-,TRBJ1-1,TRBV10-3,-,TGTGCCATCCTGGGTACTGAAGCTTTCTTT,CAILGTEAFF
TRBD2,TRBJ2-7,TRBV7-8,-,TGTGCCAGCAGCCCCCTAGCGGGAGGTCGGGAGCAGTACTTC,CASSPLAGGREQYF
-,TRBJ2-2,TRBV6-5,-,TGTGCCAGCAGTTACACCCTTGCGAACACCGGGGAGCTGTTTTTT,CASSYTLANTGELFF
-,TRBJ1-1,TRBV30,-,TGTGCCTGGAGTGTATCAGCTGAAGCTTTCTTT,CAWSVSAEAFF
TRBD1,TRBJ2-6,TRBV19,-,TGTGCCAGTAGTATAGAATTTCGGACAGGGAGCTCTGGGGCCAACGTCCTGACTTTC,CASSIEFRTGSSGANVLTF
-,TRBJ1-1,TRBV29-1,few,TGCAGCGTTGAAAGGGTCACTGAAGCTTTCTTT,CSVERVTEAFF
-,TRBJ2-1,TRBV7-9,-,TGTGCCAGCAGCTCAGGGTCCTGGTGGCAGTTCTTC,CASSSGSWWQFF
TRBD2,TRBJ2-7,TRBV28,-,TGTGCCAGCAGCGGGACTAGCGGGAATGGTCCCTACGAGCAGTACTTC,CASSGTSGNGPYEQYF
-,TRBJ2-2,TRBV27,-,TGTGCCAGCAGTTTCGGTTCGGCCACCGGGGAGCTGTTTTTT,CASSFGSATGELFF
TRBD2,TRBJ2-5,TRBV7-8,-,TGTGCCAGCAGCTTAGATTCGGGACTAGCGGGAGAGACCCAGTACTTC,CASSLDSGLAGETQYF
TRBD2,TRBJ2-5,TRBV29-1,medium-sized,TGCAGCGTTGACTCCGGTGGGATGAGACTAGCGGGAATGCAAGAGACCCAGTACTTC,CSVDSGGMRLAGMQETQYF
TRBD2,TRBJ2-3,TRBV7-2,few,TGTGCCAGCAGCCTGCGGACTAGCGGGGGCACAGATACGCAGTATTTT,CASSLRTSGGTDTQYF
-,TRBJ1-4,TRBV5-6,few,TGTGCCAGCAGCTTGCCCGGACGGGGGACGGATCCAACTAATGAAAAACTGTTTTTT,CASSLPGRGTDPTNEKLFF
-,TRBJ2-2,TRBV9,-,TGTGCCAGCAGCATCCCCAGGGGTCGCTCGAACACCGGGGAGCTGTTTTTT,CASSIPRGRSNTGELFF
-,TRBJ1-1,TRBV5-4,-,TGTGCCAGCAGCCCTCGGACAGAGAACACTGAAGCTTTCTTT,CASSPRTENTEAFF
-,TRBJ2-4,TRBV19,-,TGTGCCAGTAGCCCTACCCCAGCCAAAAACATTCAGTACTTC,CASSPTPAKNIQYF
-,TRBJ1-2,TRBV15,-,TGTGCCACCAGCAGCAGTCTGAGCTATGGCTACACCTTC,CATSSSLSYGYTF
TRBD2,TRBJ2-7,TRBV4-2,few,TGTGCCAGCAGCCAAGAGACGGGGGGAGGATTAGTCCTCGAGCAGTACTTC,CASSQETGGGLVLEQYF